Below, one T cell receptor beta chain is given with its context. Its antigen is unidentified. The data were taken from a study of Ad26.COV2.S vaccination and SARS-CoV-2 variants. Looking at the study overall: This donor came from the COV1001 trial of Ad26.COV2.S. Study-wide results and limits: Analyses that measured TCR breadth and depth may have underestimated total T cell responses. Substantial breadth was reported for post-vaccination spike-specific CD8+ and CD4+ T cells.

Treatment given: roughly 18 received Ad26.COV2.S at low or high dose, single or two shots; about 5 received placebo; per-sample allocation not given. Day 63 after the first injection of vaccine or placebo was the sampling time. The donor's status was that of an adult aged 18-55 years in Boston. Some clones are missing from TCRdb's copy, which holds only in-frame ones; the method was immunoSEQ multiplex PCR. The sample has 380,000 or so clones, around 82% seen once; the top ten hold about 7.4%. Germline V gene data show CDR1 as SGHTA and CDR2 as FQGNSA. The V gene lost 6 bases and the J gene lost 2 bases, with 19 bases spanning the gap. This CDR3 is 16 amino acids long.

Sample: peripheral blood, taken in a trial of Ad26.COV2.S vaccine versus placebo. This TCR was sampled from a person between 18 and 65 years old who received the Ad26.COV2.S COVID-19 vaccine or a placebo. This chain joins TRBV7-2 and TRBJ2-5; D may be TRBD2 (7 bases). The CDR3 nucleotides are TGTGCCAGCAGTCAAGGGGGGGCAGGGGCTCAAGAGACCCAGTACTTC. Translation gives CASSQGGAGAQETQYF.